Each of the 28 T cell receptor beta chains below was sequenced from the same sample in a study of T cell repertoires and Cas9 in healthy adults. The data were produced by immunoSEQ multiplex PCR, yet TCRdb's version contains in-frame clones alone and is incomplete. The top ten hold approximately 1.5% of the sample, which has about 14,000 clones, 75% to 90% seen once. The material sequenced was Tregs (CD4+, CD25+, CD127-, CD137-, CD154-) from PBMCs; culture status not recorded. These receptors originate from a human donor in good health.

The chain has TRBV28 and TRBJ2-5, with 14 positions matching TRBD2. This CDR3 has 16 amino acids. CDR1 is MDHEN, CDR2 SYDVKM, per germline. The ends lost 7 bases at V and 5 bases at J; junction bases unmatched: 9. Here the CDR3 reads CASTLGLAGGRETQYF. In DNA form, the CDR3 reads TGTGCCAGCACCCTAGGACTAGCGGGAGGACGGGAGACCCAGTACTTC.

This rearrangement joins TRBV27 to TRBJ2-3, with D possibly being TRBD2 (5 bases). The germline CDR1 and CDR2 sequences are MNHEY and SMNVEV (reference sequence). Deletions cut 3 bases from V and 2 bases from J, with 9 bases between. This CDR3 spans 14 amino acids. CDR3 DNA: TGTGCCAGCAGTTTGCGGGCCCCCACAGATACGCAGTATTTT. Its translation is CASSLRAPTDTQYF.

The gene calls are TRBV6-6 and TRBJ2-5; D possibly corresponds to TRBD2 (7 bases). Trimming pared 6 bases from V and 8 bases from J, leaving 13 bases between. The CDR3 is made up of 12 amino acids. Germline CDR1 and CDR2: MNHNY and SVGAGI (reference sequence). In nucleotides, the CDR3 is TGTGCCAGCAGAGAGGGGGGGAGAACCCAGTACTTC. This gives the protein CASREGGRTQYF.

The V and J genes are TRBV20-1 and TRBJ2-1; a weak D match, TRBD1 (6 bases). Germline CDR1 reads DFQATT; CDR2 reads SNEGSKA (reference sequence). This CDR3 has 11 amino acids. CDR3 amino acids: CSRGSGDEQFF. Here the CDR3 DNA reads TGCAGCAGGGGATCAGGCGATGAGCAGTTCTTC.

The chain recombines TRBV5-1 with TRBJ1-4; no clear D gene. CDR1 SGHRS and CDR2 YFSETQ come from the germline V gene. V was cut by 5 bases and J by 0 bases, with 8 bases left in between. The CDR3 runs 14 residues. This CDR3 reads CASSLSATNEKLFF. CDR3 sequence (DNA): TGCGCCAGCAGTTTGTCAGCAACTAATGAAAAACTGTTTTTT.

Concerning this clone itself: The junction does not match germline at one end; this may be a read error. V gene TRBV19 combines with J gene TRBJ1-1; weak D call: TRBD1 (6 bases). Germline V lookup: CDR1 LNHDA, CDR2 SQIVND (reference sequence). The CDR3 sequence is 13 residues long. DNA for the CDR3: TGTACCAGTATTGCTGTGGGGGCAACCGAAGCTTTCTTT. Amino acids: CTSIAVGATEAFF.

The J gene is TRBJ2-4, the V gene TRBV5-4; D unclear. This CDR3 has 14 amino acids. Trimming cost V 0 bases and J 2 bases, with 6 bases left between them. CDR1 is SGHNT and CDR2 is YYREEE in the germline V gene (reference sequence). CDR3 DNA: TGTGCCAGCAGCTTGGGGGTACCCAAAAACATTCAGTACTTC. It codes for CASSLGVPKNIQYF.

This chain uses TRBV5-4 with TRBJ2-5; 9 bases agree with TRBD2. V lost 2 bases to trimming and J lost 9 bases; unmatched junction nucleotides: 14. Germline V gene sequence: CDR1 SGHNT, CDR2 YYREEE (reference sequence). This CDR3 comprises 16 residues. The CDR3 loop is CASSLRTGTSREAQYF. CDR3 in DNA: TGTGCCAGCAGCTTAAGAACAGGGACTAGCCGGGAGGCCCAGTACTTC.

CDR3 bases: TGTGCCAGCAGCGGACGGACTAGCACAGATACGCAGTATTTT. Its translation is CASSGRTSTDTQYF. This chain uses TRBV25-1 with TRBJ2-3; tentatively, D is TRBD2 (5 bases). The CDR3 runs to 14 residues. The V end lost 6 bases, the J end lost 0 bases, and 10 bases lay between the germline ends. Per the germline V gene, CDR1 is MGHDK and CDR2 is SYGVNS.

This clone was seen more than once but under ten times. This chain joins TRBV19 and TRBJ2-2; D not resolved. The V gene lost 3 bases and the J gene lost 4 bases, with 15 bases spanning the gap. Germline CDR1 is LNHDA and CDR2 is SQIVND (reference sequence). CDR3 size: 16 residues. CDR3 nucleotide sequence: TGTGCCAGTAGTATCTTCGGCCTCCTCGTCACCGGGGAGCTGTTTTTT. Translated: CASSIFGLLVTGELFF. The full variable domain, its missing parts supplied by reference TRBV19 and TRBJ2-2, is DGGITQSPKYLFRKEGQNVTLSCEQNLNHDAMYWYRQDPGQGLRLIYYSQIVNDFQKGDIAEGYSVSREKKESFPLTVTSAQKNPTAFYLCASSIFGLLVTGELFFGEGSRLTVL.

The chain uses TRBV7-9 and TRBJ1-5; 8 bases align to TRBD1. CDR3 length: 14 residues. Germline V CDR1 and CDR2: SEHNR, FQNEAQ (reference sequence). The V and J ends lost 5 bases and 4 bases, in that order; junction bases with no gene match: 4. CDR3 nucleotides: TGTGCCAGCAGCCTGACAGGGGCAAATCAGCCCCAGCATTTT. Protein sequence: CASSLTGANQPQHF.

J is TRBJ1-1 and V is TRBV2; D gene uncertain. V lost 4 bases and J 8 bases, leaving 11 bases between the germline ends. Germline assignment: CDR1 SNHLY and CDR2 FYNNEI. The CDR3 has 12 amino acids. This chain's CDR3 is CASSVRGVEAFF. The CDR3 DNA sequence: TGTGCCAGCAGTGTGCGGGGTGTGGAAGCTTTCTTT.

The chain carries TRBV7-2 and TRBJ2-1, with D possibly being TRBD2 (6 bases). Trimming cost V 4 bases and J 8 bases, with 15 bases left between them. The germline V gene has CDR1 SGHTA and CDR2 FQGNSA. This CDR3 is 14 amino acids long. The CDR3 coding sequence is TGTGCCAGCAGCTCGTCCGGGGGTCGTCATGAGCAGTTCTTC. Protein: CASSSSGGRHEQFF.

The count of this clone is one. CDR3 loop: CASSATIAGRYQETQYF. The CDR3 DNA sequence: TGTGCCAGCAGCGCGACGATAGCGGGAAGGTACCAAGAGACCCAGTACTTC. The chain combines TRBV9 with TRBJ2-5; TRBD2 aligns across 8 bases. With V trimmed by 3 bases and J by 0 bases, 10 bases remained unmatched. CDR1 and CDR2 from the germline V gene are SGDLS and YYNGEE. This CDR3 spans 17 amino acids.

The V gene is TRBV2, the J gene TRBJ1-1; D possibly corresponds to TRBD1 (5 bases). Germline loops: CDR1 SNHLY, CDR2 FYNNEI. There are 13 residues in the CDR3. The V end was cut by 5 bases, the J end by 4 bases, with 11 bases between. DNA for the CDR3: TGTGCCAGCAGTACCGGGGCCGGCACTGAAGCTTTCTTT. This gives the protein CASSTGAGTEAFF.

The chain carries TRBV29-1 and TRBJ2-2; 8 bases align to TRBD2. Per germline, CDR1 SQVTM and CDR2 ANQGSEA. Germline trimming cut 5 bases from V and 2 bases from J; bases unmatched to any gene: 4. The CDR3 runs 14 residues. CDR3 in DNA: TGCAGCGTTTATAGCGGGGTAAACACCGGGGAGCTGTTTTTT. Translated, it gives CSVYSGVNTGELFF.

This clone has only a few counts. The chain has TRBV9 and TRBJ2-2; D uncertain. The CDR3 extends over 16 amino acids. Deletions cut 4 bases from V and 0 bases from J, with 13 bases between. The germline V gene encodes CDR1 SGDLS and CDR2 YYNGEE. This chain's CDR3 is CASSPHLHANTGELFF. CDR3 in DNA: TGTGCCAGCAGCCCTCACTTACACGCGAACACCGGGGAGCTGTTTTTT.

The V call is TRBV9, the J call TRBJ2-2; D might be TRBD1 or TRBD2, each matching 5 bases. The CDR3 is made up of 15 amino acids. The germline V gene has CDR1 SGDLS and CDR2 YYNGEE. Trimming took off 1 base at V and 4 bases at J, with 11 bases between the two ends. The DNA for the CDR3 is TGTGCCAGCAGCGTAAGGTGGGGGTTCACCGGGGAGCTGTTTTTT. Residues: CASSVRWGFTGELFF.

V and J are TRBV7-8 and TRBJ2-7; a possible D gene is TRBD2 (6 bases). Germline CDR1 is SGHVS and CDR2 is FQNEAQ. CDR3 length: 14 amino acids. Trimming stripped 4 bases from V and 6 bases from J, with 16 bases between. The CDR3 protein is CASSYSPRRVEQYV. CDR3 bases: TGTGCCAGCAGCTATTCCCCCCGGAGGGTCGAGCAGTACGTC.

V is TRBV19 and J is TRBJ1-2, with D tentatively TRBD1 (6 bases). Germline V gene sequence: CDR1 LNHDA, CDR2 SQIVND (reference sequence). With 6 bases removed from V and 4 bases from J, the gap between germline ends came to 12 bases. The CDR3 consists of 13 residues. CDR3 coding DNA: TGTGCCAGTAGCCAAGGACAGCTCTATGGCTACACCTTC. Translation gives CASSQGQLYGYTF.

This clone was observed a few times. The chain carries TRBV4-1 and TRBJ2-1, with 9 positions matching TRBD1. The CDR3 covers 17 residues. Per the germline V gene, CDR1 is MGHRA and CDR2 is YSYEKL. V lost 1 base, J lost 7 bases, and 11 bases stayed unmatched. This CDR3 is CASSQGTGQGLGNEQFF. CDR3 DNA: TGCGCCAGCAGCCAAGGTACGGGACAGGGTTTAGGGAATGAGCAGTTCTTC.

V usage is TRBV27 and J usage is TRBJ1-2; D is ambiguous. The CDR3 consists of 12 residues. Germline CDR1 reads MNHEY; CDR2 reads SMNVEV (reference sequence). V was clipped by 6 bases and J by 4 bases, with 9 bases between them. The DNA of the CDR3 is TGTGCCAGCAGACGCCCTGGCTATGGCTACACCTTC. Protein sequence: CASRRPGYGYTF.

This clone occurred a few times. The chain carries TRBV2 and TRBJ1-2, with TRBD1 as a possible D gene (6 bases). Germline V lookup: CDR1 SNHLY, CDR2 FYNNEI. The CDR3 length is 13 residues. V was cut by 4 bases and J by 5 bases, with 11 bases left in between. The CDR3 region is CASSGGGIYGYTF. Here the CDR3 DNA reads TGTGCCAGCAGTGGGGGGGGCATATATGGCTACACCTTC.

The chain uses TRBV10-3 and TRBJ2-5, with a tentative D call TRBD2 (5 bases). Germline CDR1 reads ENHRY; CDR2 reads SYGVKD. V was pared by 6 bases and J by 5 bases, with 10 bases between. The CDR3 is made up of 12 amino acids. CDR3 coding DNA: TGTGCCATCAGGGGAGAAGGGGAGACCCAGTACTTC. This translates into CAIRGEGETQYF.

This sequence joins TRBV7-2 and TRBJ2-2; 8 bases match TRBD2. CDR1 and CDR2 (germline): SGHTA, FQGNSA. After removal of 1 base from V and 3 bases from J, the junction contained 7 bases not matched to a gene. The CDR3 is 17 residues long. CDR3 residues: CASSLDGGGIDTGELFF. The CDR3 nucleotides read TGTGCCAGCAGCTTAGATGGCGGGGGGATAGACACCGGGGAGCTGTTTTTT.

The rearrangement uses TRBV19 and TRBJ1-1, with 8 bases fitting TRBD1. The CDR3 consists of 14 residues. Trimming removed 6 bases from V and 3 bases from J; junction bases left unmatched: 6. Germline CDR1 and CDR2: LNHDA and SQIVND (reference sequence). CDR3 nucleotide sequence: TGTGCCAGTAGGGGGACAGGAACTTACACTGAAGCTTTCTTT. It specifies CASRGTGTYTEAFF.

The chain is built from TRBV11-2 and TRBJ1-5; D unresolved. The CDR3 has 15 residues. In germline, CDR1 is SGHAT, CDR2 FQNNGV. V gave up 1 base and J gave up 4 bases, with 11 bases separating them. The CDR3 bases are TGTGCCAGCAGCTTAGGAGCCAGGACGAATCAGCCCCAGCATTTT. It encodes CASSLGARTNQPQHF.

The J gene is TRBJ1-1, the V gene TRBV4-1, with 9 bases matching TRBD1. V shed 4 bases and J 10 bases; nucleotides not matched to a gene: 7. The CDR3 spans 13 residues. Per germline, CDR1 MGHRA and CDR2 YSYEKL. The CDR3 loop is CASSPSLGQGAFF. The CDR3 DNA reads TGCGCCAGCAGCCCCTCCCTGGGACAGGGAGCTTTCTTT.